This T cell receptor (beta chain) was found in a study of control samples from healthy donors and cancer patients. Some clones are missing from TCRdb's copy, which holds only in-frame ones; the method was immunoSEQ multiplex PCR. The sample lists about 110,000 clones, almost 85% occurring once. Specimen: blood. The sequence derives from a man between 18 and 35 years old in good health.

CDR3 sequence reads: CAWSAQGNQPQHF. The CDR3 DNA reads TGTGCCTGGAGTGCTCAGGGCAATCAGCCCCAGCATTTT. The genes are TRBV30 and TRBJ1-5; D remains unclear. Per germline, CDR1 GTSNPN and CDR2 SVGIG (reference sequence). CDR3 size: 13 residues. The V gene lost 1 base and the J gene lost 2 bases, with 6 bases spanning the gap.